This T cell receptor (beta chain) was sequenced in a study of shared clonotypes between healthy human individuals. Terminally differentiated effector memory CD45RA+ cells were left out of the naive CD8 fraction, which was CD45RO-negative and positively selected for CCR7. This CDR3 region has 18 residues. The V gene's germline CDR1 is SGHAT and CDR2 FQNNGV. For sorted subsets, 150 to 200 ng DNA per replicate equaled tens of thousands of T cell genomes. Assay used: immunoSEQ multiplex PCR; TCRdb lists only in-frame clones, some missing. Of about 2,200,000 clones in the sample, roughly 91% are singletons; the top ten hold 1.5% to 2%. In the case of this clone: Sequence at one end of the junction differs from germline and may be a read error.

This sequence was found in a man between 18 and 29 years old in good health. Some clones in this sample may be carry-over from other donors' samples. The chain links TRBV11-2 to TRBJ2-7, with 9 bases aligning to TRBD2. The sample taken for sequencing was naive CD8+ T cells from PBMCs. CDR3 residues: CASSLFSLLAGGPYERYF. The CDR3 coding sequence is TGTGCCAGCAGCTTATTCTCTCTACTAGCGGGCGGACCCTACGAGCGGTACTTC.